These 12 T cell receptor beta chains were all obtained from the same sample, sequenced in a study of response to subunit inactivated influenza vaccine. TCRdb called the RT-PCR reads again in MiXCR, with one record for every CDR3 protein. The table has over 750,000 distinct CDR3 sequences, 21% seen once. The sequencing here drew on PBMCs from blood, taken more than 4 days after vaccination. All receptors come from a man aged 50 or older who received an inactivated influenza vaccine.

This clonotype was counted a few times. The chain uses TRBV7-9 and TRBJ2-1; 7 nucleotides line up with TRBD1. This CDR3 is built from 14 residues. Germline CDR1 reads SEHNR; CDR2 reads FQNEAQ (reference sequence). Trimming took 5 bases from V and 4 from J; bases not matched to a gene: 5. CDR3 protein: CASSARDSYNEQFF. The CDR3 DNA follows: TGTGCCAGCAGCGCCCGGGACAGTTACAATGAGCAGTTCTTC.

The sample holds many counts of this clonotype. The rearrangement joins TRBV10-3 to TRBJ1-2; possible D gene TRBD1, 6 bases. Germline CDR1 ENHRY, CDR2 SYGVKD. V lost 10 bases and J 3 bases, leaving 18 bases between the germline ends. This CDR3 has 14 amino acids. The CDR3 DNA is TGTGCCACCGTTCAGGGGCCCGCGGACTATGGCTACACCTTC. This sequence encodes CATVQGPADYGYTF.

This clonotype has only a few counts. V and J are TRBV5-1 and TRBJ2-3; 8 bases match TRBD2. CDR3 length: 16 residues. The V gene end was trimmed by 7 bases and the J gene end by 0 bases; junction bases not matched to a gene: 10. Germline lookup yields CDR1 SGHRS and CDR2 YFSETQ. Here the CDR3 DNA reads TGCGCCAGCCGGAGGAATAGCGGGGTTAGCACAGATACGCAGTATTTT. This codes for CASRRNSGVSTDTQYF.

There are a few counts of this clonotype. The chain carries TRBV28 and TRBJ1-2; possibly TRBD1 for D (5 bases). V shed 3 bases and J shed 5 bases, with 19 bases lying between them. Germline values: CDR1 MDHEN, CDR2 SYDVKM. CDR3 length: 16 amino acids. The CDR3 region is CASSLAGGWDHYGYTF. As DNA, the CDR3 is TGTGCCAGCAGTTTGGCGGGTGGTTGGGACCATTATGGCTACACCTTC.

In this sample, this clonotype turned up a few times. The chain has TRBV28 and TRBJ2-7; 7 nucleotides match TRBD1. The J segment lost 5 bases and the V segment lost 6 bases, leaving 16 bases of the junction unmatched. The CDR3 is 16 residues long. Germline V gene data show CDR1 as MDHEN and CDR2 as SYDVKM. The CDR3 region is CASRAIRQGRIDEQYF. Written as DNA, the CDR3 is TGTGCCAGCAGAGCAATACGACAGGGAAGAATAGACGAGCAGTACTTC.

On this clonotype itself: A much larger clone is a single base away; this may be a read error. The chain combines TRBV20-1 with TRBJ1-4; D call uncertain. Germline assignment: CDR1 DFQATT and CDR2 SNEGSKA (reference sequence). The CDR3 contains 14 residues. The CDR3 DNA is TGCAGTCCTAGAGGAGAGGCAACCCGGGAAAAACTGTTTTTT. It is translated as CSPRGEATREKLFF.

The chain is built from TRBV7-8 and TRBJ2-7; the match to TRBD2 covers 8 bases. CDR1 and CDR2 from the germline V gene are SGHVS and FQNEAQ. This CDR3 comprises 18 residues. V lost 4 bases, J lost 0 bases, and 14 bases stayed unmatched. CDR3 sequence reads: CASSSQRVAGGNSYEQYF. The CDR3, as DNA: TGTGCCAGCAGCTCCCAAAGAGTCGCGGGGGGAAACTCCTACGAGCAGTACTTC.

This clonotype was seen more than once but under ten times. This chain joins TRBV24-1 and TRBJ2-7, with 8 bases fitting TRBD2. The CDR3 has 14 amino acids. Germline V gene sequence: CDR1 KGHDR, CDR2 SFDVKD. J was trimmed by 3 bases and V by 6 bases; bases with no gene match: 6. CDR3 sequence reads: CATSQSGSVYEQYF. For the CDR3, the DNA is TGTGCCACCAGTCAAAGCGGGAGTGTCTACGAGCAGTACTTC.

V usage is TRBV25-1 and J usage is TRBJ2-7; D is possibly TRBD1 or TRBD2 (5 bases each). With 2 bases removed from V and 9 bases from J, the gap between germline ends came to 17 bases. The CDR3 is made up of 14 amino acids. The germline V gene has CDR1 MGHDK and CDR2 SYGVNS. CDR3 sequence: CASSERVRGIAQYF. The DNA for the CDR3 is TGTGCCAGCAGTGAAAGGGTGAGGGGCATTGCGCAGTACTTC.

The chain couples TRBV7-9 to TRBJ1-2; 8 bases fit TRBD1. The CDR3 consists of 13 residues. Germline assignment: CDR1 SEHNR and CDR2 FQNEAQ (reference sequence). With 1 base clipped from V and 7 bases from J, the junction kept 2 bases outside the gene matches. The CDR3, as DNA: TGTGCCAGCAGCTTAGGGGACAGGTTTGGCTACACCTTC. Its protein is CASSLGDRFGYTF.

This clonotype was picked up a small number of times. The CDR3, as DNA: TGCGCCAGCAGCTTGGTACTTGGGAGCGACAATTCACCCCTCCACTTT. It translates to CASSLVLGSDNSPLHF. The rearrangement joins TRBV5-1 to TRBJ1-6; D call uncertain. The CDR3 spans 16 residues. The ends were cut back, 0 bases at V and 7 bases at J, with 14 bases in the middle. Germline CDR1 SGHRS, CDR2 YFSETQ.

This chain links TRBV6-6 with TRBJ2-1; tentatively, D is TRBD1 (5 bases). The CDR3 is 13 residues long. From germline, CDR1 is MNHNY and CDR2 SVGAGI (reference sequence). Trimming took off 6 bases at V and 7 bases at J, with 13 bases between the two ends. CDR3 nucleotide sequence: TGTGCCAGCAGCCCCCTACGGACAAATGAGCAGTTCTTC. This gives the protein CASSPLRTNEQFF.